This T cell receptor beta chain was retrieved from a study of cytomegalovirus exposure and HLA in healthy donors. Study overall: Genetic ancestry analysis placed 75% to 85% of the 400 or so donors that were genotyped in the Caucasian-associated cluster.

Germline assignment: CDR1 SGHDT and CDR2 YYEEEE. V lost 4 bases and J lost 8; bases outside the gene matches: 17. The CDR3 is made up of 17 amino acids. This clone was observed a handful of times. Its antigen remains unidentified. Researchers ran the PCR with 60 Vbeta and 13 Jbeta primers. Data came from immunoSEQ multiplex PCR; TCRdb stores just in-frame clones and leaves some out. The repertoire consists of roughly 140,000 clones, with just under 70% occurring once and the leading ten covering about 4.7%. Points from the study as a whole: Later on, an analysis found that several of the most significant clusters appeared to be linked to common viral pathogens, which included parvovirus B19. The presence/absence work took it that sequencing depth was about the same across donors.

The sequencing input was PBMCs. The TCR sequence derives from a man in his 60s in good health and CMV-seronegative. The V gene is TRBV5-6, the J gene TRBJ2-1; 8 bases are a match to TRBD2. The CDR3 DNA is TGTGCCAGCAGCCCCGCCTTGGTAGCGGGGAGGGAGGATGAGCAGTTCTTC. Protein product: CASSPALVAGREDEQFF.